Listed below are T cell receptor beta chains from one sample, sequenced in a study of T cell responses to AZD1222 COVID-19 vaccine. Here immunoSEQ multiplex PCR was the method, and the copy in TCRdb shows in-frame clones only, minus some. The table has some 120,000 clones, approximately 89% seen once; the top ten hold approximately 5.4%. The sample in question was peripheral blood, obtained on day 0 of AZD1222 vaccination. All receptors come from an adult in good health. CDR3s include the opening cysteine and the closing phenylalanine or tryptophan. Each record gives: CDR3 length, J gene, V gene, CDR3 protein.

len: 14; j_gene: TRBJ2-1; v_gene: TRBV10-2; CDR3aa: CATSVSARTNEQFF
len: 13; j_gene: TRBJ2-5; v_gene: TRBV19; CDR3aa: CASSIAQQETQYF
len: 11; j_gene: TRBJ2-7; v_gene: TRBV12-3/TRBV12-4; CDR3aa: CASSLGYEQYF
len: 13; j_gene: TRBJ1-2; v_gene: TRBV12-3/TRBV12-4; CDR3aa: CASSFKINYGYTF
len: 15; j_gene: TRBJ2-2; v_gene: TRBV10-3; CDR3aa: CAISESGGDTGELFF
len: 14; j_gene: TRBJ1-1; v_gene: TRBV9; CDR3aa: CASSVEGSYTEAFF
len: 15; j_gene: TRBJ1-1; v_gene: TRBV18; CDR3aa: CASSPRGKWDTEAFF
len: 14; j_gene: TRBJ1-3; v_gene: TRBV28; CDR3aa: CASTPEGSGNTIYF
len: 17; j_gene: TRBJ2-6; v_gene: TRBV18; CDR3aa: CASSPPTALSGANVLTF
len: 16; j_gene: TRBJ2-5; v_gene: TRBV18; CDR3aa: CASSPRLAGGLETQYF
len: 15; j_gene: TRBJ2-7; v_gene: TRBV5-4; CDR3aa: CASRSGQGSSYEQYF
len: 11; j_gene: TRBJ1-3; v_gene: TRBV11-3; CDR3aa: CASSLTDTIYF
len: 15; j_gene: TRBJ2-1; v_gene: TRBV9; CDR3aa: CASSVGTSQHNEQFF
len: 13; j_gene: TRBJ2-7; v_gene: TRBV4-3; CDR3aa: CASSQDRDRGQYF
len: 14; j_gene: TRBJ2-5; v_gene: TRBV5-1; CDR3aa: CASSKDRALETQYF
len: 16; j_gene: TRBJ2-3; v_gene: TRBV27; CDR3aa: CASSPWTGALKDTQYF
len: 15; j_gene: TRBJ1-1; v_gene: TRBV18; CDR3aa: CASSPPGGPDTEAFF
len: 13; j_gene: TRBJ2-2; v_gene: TRBV7-8; CDR3aa: CASSLGAPGELFF
len: 17; j_gene: TRBJ2-1; v_gene: TRBV11-3; CDR3aa: CASSPRTSGGTYNEQFF
len: 16; j_gene: TRBJ2-2; v_gene: TRBV18; CDR3aa: CASSLPGLAGSGELFF
len: 14; j_gene: TRBJ1-1; v_gene: TRBV18; CDR3aa: CASSPPSTPTEAFF
len: 11; j_gene: TRBJ2-1; v_gene: TRBV3-1/TRBV3-2; CDR3aa: CASSQQGWQFF
len: 13; j_gene: TRBJ1-1; v_gene: TRBV19; CDR3aa: CASGNRGDTEAFF
len: 12; j_gene: TRBJ1-2; v_gene: TRBV19; CDR3aa: CASSIGAGGYTF
len: 19; j_gene: TRBJ2-6; v_gene: TRBV21-1; CDR3aa: CASSKAPGQGAKGANVLTF
len: 14; j_gene: TRBJ1-3; v_gene: TRBV28; CDR3aa: CASSLTQAGNTIYF
len: 12; j_gene: TRBJ1-2; v_gene: TRBV15; CDR3aa: CAVAGSNYGYTF
len: 13; j_gene: TRBJ1-5; v_gene: TRBV5-4; CDR3aa: CASSLEGDKPQHF
len: 13; j_gene: TRBJ1-2; v_gene: TRBV2; CDR3aa: CASRAGTAYGYTF
len: 14; j_gene: TRBJ2-5; v_gene: TRBV6-5; CDR3aa: CASSPEDRPETQYF
len: 14; j_gene: TRBJ2-7; v_gene: TRBV7-9; CDR3aa: CASSLEGVWGRSYF
len: 15; j_gene: TRBJ2-7; v_gene: TRBV7-2; CDR3aa: CASSLTGGDSYEQYF
len: 15; j_gene: TRBJ2-5; v_gene: TRBV15; CDR3aa: CATSRETGGSETQYF